This TCR beta chain was sequenced in a study of shared clonotypes between healthy human individuals (dated by TCRdb to the early 2020s). For the study in its entirety: Three men and a couple of women, aged 18 to 49 years, made up the cohort. For each donor, CD4 naive and CD4 memory were each given three plates, CD8 naive was given two plates, and CD8 memory was given one plate. The study deeply sequenced blood TCR repertoires of about five healthy adults to estimate repertoire size and the extent of clonotype sharing between individuals. Different laboratories and diverse techniques were used to prepare libraries and sequence TCR repertoires, to increase sequencing depth and limit assay-specific biases. Leukapheresis yielded between about 0.8 and 9.5 billion PBMCs per donor.

From the germline V gene, CDR1 is SNHLY and CDR2 is FYNNEI. Including the terminal cysteine and phenylalanine, the CDR3 comprises 13 residues. Left in the record is the CDR3 DNA by itself, 39 bases read in frame from the first base. V has 6 bases trimmed and J has 2 bases trimmed; junction bases matching no gene number 3. Points the paper makes about the study in general: Rarefaction of sorted-subset datasets indicated incomplete sequencing despite the large sequencing depth. Sampling was restricted to blood, and TCR repertoires in tissues likely differ from the TCR repertoires found in blood. Compared with non-shared clonotypes, clonotypes shared by all four sorted-subset donors had higher generation probabilities. Larger estimated clonotype richness was generally found for naive subsets than for memory subsets. Roughly 5% of naive CD4, 3.5% of naive CD8, approximately 2.2% of memory CD4, and 0.4% of memory CD8 clonotypes were shared across several donors. The genetic and exposure-history diversity represented was limited by the small number of donors. Pairwise subsampling led to the expectation that sequencing depth would affect the degree of clonotype sharing among donors.

TCR CDR3 regions were amplified from genomic DNA by multiplex PCR using the deep immunoSEQ assay. For each cell subset, the extracted genomic DNA was distributed evenly across all wells of several immunoSEQ 96-well plates, and each plate served as one replicate. For sorted subsets, approximately 200 ng of genomic DNA, equivalent to roughly 33,000 T cell genomes, went into each replicate PCR. Purified libraries were measured with a Qubit 3.0 fluorometer, size-checked on a Bioanalyzer 2100, and measured again with the KAPA Library Quantification kit. Every immunoSEQ 96-well plate was sequenced on a separate single-read 150-cycle Illumina NextSeq 550 flow cell. Processing in the source paper ran as follows. Because only junctional sequences without quality scores were contained in the immunoSEQ output, filtering matching that applied to full-length reads could not be performed. To assign V/J genes and CDR3, sequences were annotated using PyIR, a Python wrapper for IgBLAST v1.9, with IMGT germline references. Reads were removed for weak V/J assignments (E-value above 1e-6), missing CDR3, stop codons, out-of-frame junctions, or ambiguous translated residues. A V3J clonotype was defined by an identical inferred V gene, J gene, and CDR3 amino acid sequence. Percentage overlap between repertoires was calculated by dividing the number of shared unique clonotypes by the size of the smaller repertoire. RTK rarefaction, the Chao1 estimator, and Recon v2.1 estimates of unobserved clonotypes were used to assess repertoire richness. For all TCRbeta clonotypes obtained by the gDNA method from a handful of donors, generation probabilities were computed with OLGA. As stored in TCRdb, this immuneACCESS dataset retains in-frame rearrangements with V and J assigned. A fraction of the clones does not appear; measured against another copy, unresolved V genes explain less than half of the discrepancy, and the remainder lacks a known reason. The V and J calls and the clone size are those of that table, but D and trimming were determined from the DNA. This sample comprises about 1.5 million clones, approximately 97% of them detected only once. 1% to 1.5% of the sample is taken by the ten largest.

The donors were healthy, HIV-negative adults who had no recently reported acute infections or vaccinations. Every donor was a Caucasian adult residing in Nashville, Tennessee, USA. Magnetic negative selection was used to enrich CD4+ T cells, after which naive cells were positively selected on CD45RA and the negative fraction became the memory subset. Blood was collected by leukapheresis, and PBMCs were isolated by Ficoll-Histopaque density gradient centrifugation and then cryopreserved in liquid nitrogen vapor phase. Analytical flow cytometry was used to check the purity and quantity of every magnetically sorted T cell population. Genomic DNA was isolated from every sorted fraction and measured by UV absorbance on a Nanodrop 2000c. About this clone itself: Its antigen is currently not known. Base qualities are not at hand, and no much larger clone is one base apart.

Sequences were obtained from naive CD4+ T cells sorted from blood. The cell subset or site label, read with the paper, signifies: CD45RA+ positively selected. The clonotype comes from a man aged 30 to 45 in good health. Here the chain combines TRBV2 and TRBJ1-1, with 7 bases in between that match TRBD1. The sequenced DNA: TGTGCCAGCAGATACAGGGGTAACACTGAAGCTTTCTTT. Translated, it gives CASRYRGNTEAFF. Full variable domain (CDR3 extended with the reference TRBV2 and TRBJ1-1 proteins): EPEVTQTPSHQVTQMGQEVILRCVPISNHLYFYWYRQILGQKVEFLVSFYNNEISEKSEIFDDQFSVERPDGSNFTLKIRSTKLEDSAMYFCASRYRGNTEAFFGQGTRLTVV.